This TCR beta chain was found in a study of cytomegalovirus exposure and HLA in healthy donors (dated 2017 in TCRdb). Regarding the study in general: In an earlier analysis of fewer than 750 of the donors, 276 Gb of sequence data and some 120 million unique TCR beta sequences from roughly 200 million T cells were reported. An early release covering roughly 600 HLA-typed donors comprised 300 to 350 gigabases of sequencing data and around 86 million unique TCR sequences. Rather than drawing on any new phenotypic data, the later analysis identified candidate immune exposures from TCR beta sequences and the way those sequences occurred across donors. Five DR-DQ haplotypes were handled as single units for association and clustering because linkage in the cohort was strong. Donor age, sex, ethnicity and CMV serostatus were compiled together with the repertoire data. Genome-wide SNP genotypes for about three fifths of the roughly 670 donors were used in a later genetic analysis, which treated that subset as a discovery cohort. The study aimed to test whether signatures of past pathogen exposure could be identified by cataloging public T cell receptors. To decide whether each TCR beta V gene segment behaved as functional or pseudogenic, an earlier analysis of 587 of the donors relied on high-throughput TCR beta sequencing. Among around 400 genotyped donors of the cohort, an average of about 240,000 unique TCR beta nucleotide sequences were sequenced per donor, about a sixth of them non-productive. The genetic ancestry cluster associated with self-reported Caucasian donors included approximately 85% of the roughly 360 genotyped donors. To predict cytomegalovirus infection status, the study brought together high-throughput TCR immunosequencing, statistical association of individual TCRs with disease status, and machine learning. In a later analysis, previously published TCR beta repertoires from 500 to 750 donors were re-analyzed and high-resolution HLA genotyping was added so that TCR occurrence patterns could be studied. Every discovery cohort repertoire had been produced on one sequencing platform. In addition to the first cohort of 500 to 850 subjects, a separate validation cohort of 120 different subjects was used. Typing coverage varied by locus: 629-630 donors for A, B, C, DRB1 and DQB1; more than 500 for DQA1; more than 600 for DPA1; 450 to 480 for DPB1. Both class I and class II loci were covered by HLA typing, at four-digit resolution. Using immunosequencing, the study profiled T cell repertoires from 666 subjects and related those repertoires to cytomegalovirus serostatus.

Paper-wide results and their limitations: A further reported finding was that TCR beta sequences accurately predicted the HLA-A and HLA-B alleles for most subjects in the first cohort. Compared with equally common non-associated chains, HLA-associated TCR beta chains in a later analysis were more clonally expanded and had lower generation probabilities. In the study, about 150 TCR beta chains were listed as associated with cytomegalovirus. Presence/absence analyses assumed roughly uniform sequencing depth across donors, an assumption that may not hold. An association between a missense DCLRE1C variant and V-gene and J-gene trimming of TCR beta chains was found in a later genetic analysis and replicated in an independent cohort. CMV serostatus was the only immune exposure information available for the cohort. The authors suggested that the approach could potentially be generalized to other disease states and immunological phenotypes. Because HLA typing was missing for some donors at each locus, association tests included only the typed subset. Most CMV-associated TCR beta chains appeared to be HLA-restricted in a later analysis, and the HLA associations seemed to be driven largely by CMV exposure. Specific HLA alleles were associated with roughly 17,000 TCR beta sequences at a false discovery rate of 0.05 in a later analysis. A cluster of highly shared sequence variants was judged likely to be a technical artifact of the sequencing pipeline. A few of the identified cytomegalovirus-associated TCR beta chains were confirmed in vitro to be specific for cytomegalovirus antigens. In a later analysis, TCR association rates were found to vary across HLA loci, with the most associated TCRs seen for DRB1 alleles and the fewest for HLA-C alleles. Some IMGT-functional V segments, including TRBV6-2 and TRBV6-3, could not be told apart with the 87-base-pair reads, so those segments were excluded. A later genetic analysis reported fewer N-insertions in productive TCRs among donors in an Asian-associated ancestry cluster than the approximately 670-donor mean. Broadly in line with IMGT annotations, most TCR beta V segments showed up in productive rearrangements about 87% or about 30% of the time in an earlier analysis of under 700 of the donors. When HLA alleles, especially DR and DQ, strongly co-occurred, TCR associations were difficult to assign to individual alleles. Correlated functional status among segregating V segments might reflect linkage disequilibrium, but an unknown experimental factor could not be ruled out. About 15 rarely observed V segments, including chromosome 9 orphons, were excluded from the earlier analysis of just under 600 of the donors because counts were too low. A later analysis reported that several top co-occurrence clusters appeared linked to parvovirus B19, influenza, CMV and Epstein-Barr virus. The classifier was reported to diagnose cytomegalovirus status with high specificity and sensitivity in both the original and validation cohorts. Across donors, most TCR sequences were observed very rarely, whereas some public TCRs were present in many individuals. The cohort was sequenced for TCR beta chains only, and without alpha or paired-chain data the features that could be detected were limited.

CDR1 SGHTA and CDR2 FQGNSA are derived from the germline V gene. Including the terminal cysteine and phenylalanine, the CDR3 comprises 17 residues. Only CDR3 DNA remains: 51 bases, in frame from the first base. As regards this clone: Its antigen is still unknown. The junction shows a germline mismatch at one end, possibly a read error.

To prepare the library, the immunoSEQ multiplex PCR assay was applied. For the multiplex PCR, a mixture combining 60 forward primers for TCR Vbeta segments and 13 reverse primers for TCR Jbeta segments was used. Amplification of the CDR3 region of rearranged TCR beta genes was performed with a multiplex PCR assay on genomic DNA. On the Illumina HiSeq System, the amplified TCR beta libraries were sequenced as 87-base-pair reads. Regarding the original processing steps: A later analysis counted some 80 million unique TCR beta chains across the 600 to 850 repertoires, and some 12 million of these chains were shared by at least two donors. Raw reads were error-corrected and collapsed into unique sequences with a nearest-neighbor algorithm that merged closely related sequences to remove PCR and sequencing errors. CDR3 sequences were aligned to IMGT reference sequences to assign V, D and J gene segments. For a sequence to be retained, a match of at least six nucleotides was required to both a V gene segment and a J gene segment. A rearrangement was called productive if the CDR3 had no stop codons and remained in frame with V and J, and every other rearrangement was called non-productive. CDR3 was defined according to IMGT convention as the region running from the second conserved V-encoded cysteine to the conserved J-encoded phenylalanine. In an earlier analysis of roughly 580 of the donors, sequences lacking an unambiguous match to a single V gene segment were excluded. In an earlier analysis of approximately 610 of the donors, V segments were called functional above 56.7% productive rearrangements and were called segregating when the between-donor standard deviation exceeded 5%. A statistical classification framework was built for diagnosing cytomegalovirus status from the catalog of TCR beta chain sequences. In a later analysis, V and J genes were assigned by comparing TCR nucleotide sequences against IMGT/GENE-DB human TR gene sequences. In a later analysis, CDR3 sequences and most-parsimonious VDJ recombination scenarios were assigned using the TCRdist pipeline. In a later analysis, every TCR beta chain was defined by the combination of its CDR3 amino acid sequence and its V-gene family, and reads without a unique V-gene family were dropped. In a later analysis, 450 to 600 highly shared, low-generation-probability nucleotide sequences were removed to address suspected cross-contamination and a sequencing artifact. For each public chain, a later analysis derived a clonal expansion index from normalized ranks of inferred template counts within each repertoire. In a later analysis, generation probabilities were computed with a VDJ recombination model fitted to out-of-frame rearrangements, and the resulting probabilities were checked against IGoR. Hypergeometric tests were used in a later analysis to score TCR-TCR, TCR-HLA and TCR-CMV co-occurrence, with a repertoire-size bias correction applied to the TCR pairs. In a later analysis, false discovery rates were estimated by permuting HLA or CMV assignments 20 times. In a later analysis, co-occurring TCRs were grouped using DBSCAN, and TCRdist sequence similarity was added for clustering within HLA-allele-positive subsets. Repertoires with fewer than 30,000 or more than 120,000 public chains were left out of co-occurrence clustering, as were five repertoires with anomalous nucleotide sharing. This immuneACCESS table, as held by TCRdb, lists in-frame sequences with V and J called but not all clones. Of the missing ones, under half trace to an unresolved V gene in checked studies; the others have no known cause. The D gene and trimming were derived from the DNA, and the V and J assignments and clone size from that table. Present in this sample are around 170,000 clones, roughly 80% of which were seen just once. About 6% of the sample lies in the top ten.

The cohort was made up of 650 to 700 healthy bone marrow donors. At the time of sampling, every cohort member was nominally healthy, though immune exposures that went unrecorded were likely present. The donor was CMV seropositive and belonged to the group of 270 or so seropositive cohort members. Each donor provided a peripheral blood sample, and peripheral blood mononuclear cells were used for TCR beta sequencing. Genomic DNA extraction from the blood cell samples was performed with the Qiagen DNeasy Blood Extraction Kit. The sequence is built from TRBV7-2 and TRBJ2-2; TRBD2 is a possible D gene, resting on 5 matching bases. Material for sequencing was PBMCs. The sequence was collected from a man aged 35-49 years in good health and CMV-seropositive. The CDR3 here reads CASRLERTLVRTGELFF. The DNA sequence follows: TGTGCCAGCAGGTTAGAACGGACTCTAGTGAGGACCGGGGAGCTGTTTTTT.